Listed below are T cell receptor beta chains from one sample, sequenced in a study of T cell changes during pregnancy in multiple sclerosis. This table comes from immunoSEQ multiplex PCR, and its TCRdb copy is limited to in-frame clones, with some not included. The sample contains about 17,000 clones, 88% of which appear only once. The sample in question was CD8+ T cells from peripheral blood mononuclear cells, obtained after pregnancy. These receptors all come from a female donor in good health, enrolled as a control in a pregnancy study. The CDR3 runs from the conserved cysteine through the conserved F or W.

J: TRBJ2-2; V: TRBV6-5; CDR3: CASSLAQGPGELFF
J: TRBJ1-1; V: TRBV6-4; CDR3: CASRPHSSMNTEAFF
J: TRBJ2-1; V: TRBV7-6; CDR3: CASSLAYGNEQFF
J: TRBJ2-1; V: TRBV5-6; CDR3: CASTPSSGSSYNEQFF
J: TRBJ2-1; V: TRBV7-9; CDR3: CASSRALNEQFF
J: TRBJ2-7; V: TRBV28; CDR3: CASSPGLADEQYF
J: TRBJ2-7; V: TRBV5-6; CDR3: CASSVADEQYF
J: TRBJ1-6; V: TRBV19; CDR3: CASSIIRGSYNSPLHF
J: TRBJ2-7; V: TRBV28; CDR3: CASSWTATYEQYF
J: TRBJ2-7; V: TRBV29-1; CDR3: CSVEEGARLGEQYF
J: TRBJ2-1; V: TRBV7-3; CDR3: CASSLGAGGGDEQFF
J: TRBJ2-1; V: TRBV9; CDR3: CASSVEPVSYNEQFF
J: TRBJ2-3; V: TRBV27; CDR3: CASSSGYQVDTQYF
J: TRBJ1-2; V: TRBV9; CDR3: CASGDNRKGGYTF
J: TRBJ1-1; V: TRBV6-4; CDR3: CASSEASDSNTEAFF
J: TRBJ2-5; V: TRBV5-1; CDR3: CASSLGLAGAETQYF
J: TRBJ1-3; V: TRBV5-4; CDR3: CASSLDGQGISGNTIYF
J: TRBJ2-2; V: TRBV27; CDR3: CASSLGHTGELFF
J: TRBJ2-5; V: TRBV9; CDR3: CASSLAGGLETQYF
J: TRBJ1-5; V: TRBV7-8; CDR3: CASSFFESADQPQHF
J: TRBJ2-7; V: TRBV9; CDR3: CASSGRGSSYEQYF
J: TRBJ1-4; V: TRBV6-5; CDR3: CASKTGFGNEKLFF
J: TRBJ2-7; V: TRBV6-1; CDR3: CASEPSGSPSDEQYF
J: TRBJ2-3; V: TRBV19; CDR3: CASSIVPADTQYF
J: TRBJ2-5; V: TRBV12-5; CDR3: CASGLVLGAGETQYF
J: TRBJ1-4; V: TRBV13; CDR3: CASSAVTGTNEKLFF